The 18 T cell receptor beta chains below were found in one sample sequenced in a study of T-cell reconstitution after alpha-beta-depleted transplantation in children. Unique molecular identifiers were built into the TCRbeta library. Via MiXCR, TCRdb re-called the PCR reads, giving one row per CDR3 protein. The sample consists of roughly 100,000 distinct CDR3 sequences, over 6% of them appearing once. Specimen: PBMCs, collected before TCRalphabeta/CD19-depleted stem cell transplant. All receptors come from a boy aged 2 to 10 with acute lymphoblastic leukemia, due to receive a stem cell transplant.

This clonotype has a count of ten or more. The V call is TRBV6-1, the J call TRBJ2-3; 16 positions agree with TRBD2. CDR3 length: 15 amino acids. From germline, CDR1 is MNHNS and CDR2 SASEGT. V shed 4 bases, J shed 7 bases, and the junction held 2 bases outside the gene matches. The CDR3 loop is CASSGGLAGGNTQYF. In nucleotides, the CDR3 is TGTGCCAGCAGTGGGGGACTAGCGGGGGGGAATACGCAGTATTTT.

The table lists this clonotype with many counts. The V call is TRBV7-2, the J call TRBJ2-1; D unresolved. The CDR3 sequence is 14 residues long. V lost 2 bases to trimming and J lost 6 bases, with 11 bases between them. CDR1 SGHTA and CDR2 FQGNSA come from the germline V gene. The CDR3 sequence is CASSLPPGVNEQFF. The CDR3 bases are TGTGCCAGCAGCTTACCCCCTGGAGTCAATGAGCAGTTCTTC.

This clonotype was picked up many times. The V and J genes are TRBV7-2 and TRBJ2-3; 11 bases agree with TRBD2. J lost 4 bases, V lost 0 bases, and 9 bases had no gene match. CDR3 size: 18 residues. The germline V gene encodes CDR1 SGHTA and CDR2 FQGNSA. CDR3 loop: CASSLALLAGDLADTQYF. In nucleotides, the CDR3 is TGTGCCAGCAGCTTAGCCCTACTAGCGGGGGACCTGGCAGATACGCAGTATTTT.

This clonotype occurred many times. The V gene is TRBV5-1, the J gene TRBJ1-5; D may be TRBD1 (5 bases). Germline lookup yields CDR1 SGHRS and CDR2 YFSETQ. The CDR3 contains 15 residues. V was pared by 0 bases and J by 5 bases, with 12 bases between. CDR3 in amino acids: CASSLGWGSDQPQHF. CDR3 in DNA: TGCGCCAGCAGCTTGGGCTGGGGCTCAGATCAGCCCCAGCATTTT.

At least ten counts were recorded for this clonotype. CDR3 sequence (DNA): TGCGCCAGCAGCTCGATGGGGAACACTGAAGCTTTCTTT. It is translated as CASSSMGNTEAFF. The rearrangement joins TRBV5-1 to TRBJ1-1; no reliable D call. CDR1 and CDR2 (germline): SGHRS, YFSETQ. V dropped 3 bases and J dropped 1 base, with 7 bases sitting between them. This CDR3 contains 13 residues.

This clonotype was seen a handful of times. This chain links TRBV20-1 with TRBJ1-1, with D hard to call. CDR3 length equals 13 residues. V was pared by 2 bases and J by 1 base, with 8 bases between. Germline V gene lookup returns CDR1 DFQATT and CDR2 SNEGSKA (reference sequence). CDR3 in DNA: TGCAGTGCTAGATCCCCATCGAACACTGAAGCTTTCTTT. Residues: CSARSPSNTEAFF.

This clonotype occurred many times. V gene TRBV6-5 combines with J gene TRBJ1-5; D remains ambiguous. Germline values: CDR1 MNHEY, CDR2 SVGAGI. The length of the CDR3 is 13 residues. Trimming pared 7 bases from V and 4 bases from J, leaving 11 bases between. This chain's CDR3 is CASKEFSNQPQHF. CDR3 DNA: TGTGCCAGCAAGGAATTTTCGAATCAGCCCCAGCATTTT.

The V and J genes are TRBV6-5 and TRBJ1-6; D ambiguous. Germline CDR1 MNHEY, CDR2 SVGAGI. The CDR3 contains 12 residues. V lost 2 bases to trimming and J lost 10 bases, with 6 bases between them. The CDR3 coding sequence is TGTGCCAGCAGTTACGGGAACTCACCCCTCCACTTT. It specifies CASSYGNSPLHF.

The chain employs TRBV5-1 and TRBJ2-5; D may be TRBD1 (6 bases). Per germline, CDR1 SGHRS and CDR2 YFSETQ. V lost 3 bases to trimming and J lost 2 bases, with 8 bases between them. The CDR3 contains 13 residues. The CDR3 loop is CASSSQGQETQYF. The CDR3 DNA sequence: TGCGCCAGCAGCTCTCAGGGGCAAGAGACCCAGTACTTC.

This clonotype was counted at least ten times. The chain links TRBV20-1 to TRBJ1-3; a weak D match, TRBD1 (5 bases). The CDR3 has 15 residues. Germline-derived CDR1 and CDR2 are DFQATT and SNEGSKA (reference sequence). Trimming took off 4 bases at V and 0 bases at J, with 13 bases between the two ends. The chain's CDR3 is CSAINRGSSGNTIYF. The DNA for the CDR3 is TGCAGTGCTATTAACCGGGGGAGCTCTGGAAACACCATATATTTT.

This clonotype came up a few times. This chain links TRBV2 with TRBJ2-3; D unclear. CDR3 length: 13 residues. CDR1 is SNHLY, CDR2 FYNNEI, per germline. V was clipped by 4 bases and J by 6 bases, with 11 bases between them. CDR3 coding DNA: TGTGCCAGCAGTGTCCTGTACTGGGATACGCAGTATTTT. Its protein product is CASSVLYWDTQYF.

V gene TRBV6-4 combines with J gene TRBJ2-1; 9 bases align to TRBD2. After removal of 4 bases from V and 6 bases from J, the junction contained 7 bases not matched to a gene. The germline V gene encodes CDR1 MRHNA and CDR2 SNTAGT. The CDR3 has 15 residues. The DNA for the CDR3 is TGTGCCAGCAGTGCTGTAGCGGGGGAGGGCAATGAGCAGTTCTTC. Its translation is CASSAVAGEGNEQFF.

This clonotype showed up many times. This rearrangement joins TRBV20-1 to TRBJ1-4, with D unclear. The CDR3 totals 13 residues. Germline-derived CDR1 and CDR2 are DFQATT and SNEGSKA (reference sequence). CDR3 sequence: CISRDATNEKLFF. For the CDR3, the DNA is TGCATCAGCCGGGATGCAACTAATGAAAAACTGTTTTTT.

The table lists this clonotype with many counts. The rearrangement joins TRBV20-1 to TRBJ2-1; 8 bases agree with TRBD2. J was trimmed by 3 bases and V by 1 base; bases with no gene match: 8. Germline assignment: CDR1 DFQATT and CDR2 SNEGSKA (reference sequence). The length of the CDR3 is 16 residues. CDR3 coding DNA: TGCAGTGCTAGAGTTATACTAGCGGCCCTCTACAATGAGCAGTTCTTC. It codes for CSARVILAALYNEQFF.

This clonotype appeared many times. The gene calls are TRBV2 and TRBJ2-2; TRBD1 might be the D (5 bases). From germline, CDR1 is SNHLY and CDR2 FYNNEI. Trimming left V 6 bases short and J 3 bases short, with 8 bases between. The CDR3 is 13 residues long. For the CDR3, the DNA is TGTGCCAGCAGGGTACAGGACACCGGGGAGCTGTTTTTT. Translating gives CASRVQDTGELFF.

The chain has TRBV7-8 and TRBJ2-5; 7 positions match TRBD2. The CDR3 sequence is 14 residues long. Germline values: CDR1 SGHVS, CDR2 FQNEAQ. V lost 5 bases and J lost 5; bases outside the gene matches: 8. The CDR3: CASSNPERGETQYF. The DNA of the CDR3 is TGTGCCAGCAGCAATCCCGAGCGGGGCGAGACCCAGTACTTC.

The chain uses TRBV20-1 and TRBJ2-7; 8 bases agree with TRBD2. The germline CDR1 and CDR2 sequences are DFQATT and SNEGSKA (reference sequence). CDR3 size: 12 residues. After removal of 6 bases from V and 7 bases from J, the junction contained 8 bases not matched to a gene. The CDR3: CSAWGLAGEQYF. For the CDR3, the DNA is TGCAGTGCCTGGGGTCTAGCGGGTGAGCAGTACTTC.

This clonotype was observed a handful of times. This chain connects TRBV11-2 to TRBJ1-6; D possibly corresponds to TRBD1 (6 bases). Trimming shortened V by 5 bases and J by 9 bases, and 20 bases separated the two germline ends. The germline V gene has CDR1 SGHAT and CDR2 FQNNGV. The CDR3 sequence is 16 residues long. CDR3 DNA: TGTGCCAGCAGCGACCTGAGGGGGGGAAGGTTTTCACCCCTCCACTTT. Its translation: CASSDLRGGRFSPLHF.